This TCR beta chain is drawn from a study of blood T cells in healthy people across ages. Across the whole study: When template switching was applied, about one barcoded beta molecule was captured per two T cells.

The second PCR ran roughly 6 to 11 cycles with a sample-barcoded 5' primer and J-beta primers. TCRdb itself ran the 5' RACE reads through MiXCR, one entry per CDR3 protein. The sample includes hundreds of thousands of distinct CDR3 sequences, about 42% seen only once; the top ten take roughly 18%. V dropped 0 bases and J dropped 7; count of bases not matched to a gene: 5. CDR1 SGDLS and CDR2 YYNGEE come from the germline V gene. This CDR3 spans 15 amino acids. Notes on the study in general: As age increased, TCR beta diversity per million T cells fell in a roughly linear fashion.

As concerns this clonotype: Its antigen is as yet unknown.

The material sequenced was blood. This clonotype originated in a man aged 60 to 69 in good health. V gene TRBV9 combines with J gene TRBJ2-1, with 9 bases aligning to TRBD2. This CDR3 reads CASSVVRGGRNEQFF. The CDR3 DNA reads TGTGCCAGCAGCGTAGTGCGGGGGGGCCGTAATGAGCAGTTCTTC.